This record looks at one TCR beta chain sequence and its context. The clone's antigen remains unknown. There are no base qualities to consult, and no much larger clone falls within one base. This entry comes from a study of patients and donors after allogeneic stem cell transplantation (TCRdb year 2020). Library preparation employed RT-PCR. Reads for this sample came from a NextSeq 550. The public reads were reprocessed in TCRdb via fastp at Q25 and MiXCR, keeping in-frame beta chains. Here each entry gathers all rows of one CDR3 protein and keeps the most common genes and DNA. The sample has about a million distinct CDR3 sequences on record, about 20% of them singletons. The ten largest clones capture around 6% of the sample. V is cut by 2 bases and J by 1 base, and the space between the germline ends is 9 bases. Via the germline V gene (reference sequence), CDR1 is SEHNR and CDR2 FQNEAQ. Reading from cysteine to phenylalanine, the CDR3 counts 15 amino acids. The only DNA kept is the CDR3, 45 bases in frame from the first base.

Material: blood, either unsorted or a sorted T cell fraction (not recorded which). The rearranged chain carries TRBV7-9 and TRBJ1-3; a confident D gene designation cannot be given. This sequence originates from a human donor who was either an allogeneic HSCT recipient or a stem cell or donor lymphocyte infusion donor (not recorded which). It is not recorded whose cells these are; they may come from a transplant donor. The bases read TGTGCCAGCAGCTTATCGTCCCAATCTGGAAACACCATATATTTT. Translated, this gives CASSLSSQSGNTIYF. With the portions outside the CDR3 filled from the reference TRBV7-9 and TRBJ1-3 genes, the complete variable region becomes DTGVSQNPRHKITKRGQNVTFRCDPISEHNRLYWYRQTLGQGPEFLTYFQNEAQLEKSRLLSDRFSAERPKGSFSTLEIQRTEQGDSAMYLCASSLSSQSGNTIYFGEGSWLTVV.